This T cell receptor (beta chain) was identified during a study of human T cells and chemical hapten exposure. Looking at the study overall: Across the whole study, which lasted roughly 24 weeks, patients were given diphenylcyclopropenone on the scalp once a week. The study, taken as a whole, reports: After DPC sensitization, TCRs above 1 in 1000 frequency showed no change.

This clonotype was observed a few times. What it binds is not known. The time point: patch test 1, 2 weeks after DPC sensitization. Treatment specified: therapeutic diphenylcyclopropenone sensitization with weekly scalp DPC. The CDR3 covers 20 residues. The germline CDR1 and CDR2 sequences are DFQATT and SNEGSKA (reference sequence). With 1 base clipped from V and 1 base from J, the junction kept 12 bases outside the gene matches. In the original analysis: There were a median of around 100,000 TCRs per sample, with a range from roughly 20,000 to 700,000. One entry per CDR3 protein, called by TCRdb with MiXCR from the RACE reads. The V and J calls and clone size come from TCRdb's table, not from the authors' own analysis. The sample has around 74,000 distinct CDR3 sequences; 32% are singletons.

This rearrangement joins TRBV20-1 to TRBJ2-2, with TRBD2 matching 13 bases. Material: whole blood, obtained in connection with sensitization to the hapten diphenylcyclopropenone (DPC). The origin of this receptor is a man aged 35-49 years with alopecia areata. Some clones in this sample may be carry-over from other donors' samples. The CDR3: CSARAYGGTSGTENTGELFF. The CDR3 region has the DNA TGCAGTGCTAGAGCGTATGGTGGGACTAGCGGGACCGAGAACACCGGGGAGCTGTTTTTT.